Listed below are T cell receptor beta chains from one sample, sequenced in a study of tumor-infiltrating lymphocytes in localized non-small cell lung cancer. Generated by immunoSEQ multiplex PCR, the TCRdb table keeps only in-frame clones and is missing some. Among some 30,000 clones, roughly 85% were seen once, and the ten largest hold roughly 2%. Sample: lung tumor tissue. These receptors all come from a human donor with non-small cell lung cancer. Both conserved end residues are part of each CDR3. D genes are given only for firm matches. Only part of the rows carry a size: once, few, many, or a class if the clone is expanded.

TRBV2,TRBD1,TRBJ1-5,.,TGTGCCAGCAGGAGGGACAGGGGGCAGCCCCAGCATTTT,CASRRDRGQPQHF
TRBV19,TRBD1,TRBJ2-2,.,TGTGCCAGTAGGACGGGACAGCACACCGGGGAGCTGTTTTTT,CASRTGQHTGELFF
TRBV18,TRBD1,TRBJ1-5,.,TGTGCCAGCTCACCACCGGGACAGGCCACCAATCAGCCCCAGCATTTT,CASSPPGQATNQPQHF
TRBV28,TRBD2,TRBJ2-3,.,TGTGCCAGCAGTACCGGACTAGCGGGGGGGGCAGATACGCAGTATTTT,CASSTGLAGGADTQYF
TRBV6-5,TRBD2,TRBJ2-5,few,TGTGCCAGCAGTTACGGCGGGGGGAGTGAGACCCAGTACTTC,CASSYGGGSETQYF
TRBV29-1,TRBD2,TRBJ2-1,.,TGCAGCGTAGATGGACTAGGTGAAAATGAGCAGTTCTTC,CSVDGLGENEQFF
TRBV4-1,.,TRBJ1-6,.,TGCGCCAGCAGCCTAGAAAGCGGGAGGGCCCCCTATAATTCACCCCTCCACTTT,CASSLESGRAPYNSPLHF
TRBV5-1,TRBD1,TRBJ1-4,.,TGCGCCAGCAGCTTGGGACAGGGGCTGTCAACTAATGAAAAACTGTTTTTT,CASSLGQGLSTNEKLFF
TRBV7-2,.,TRBJ1-5,once,TGTGCCAGCAGCTTAGGATGGGCCCGCTATCAGCCCCAGCATTTT,CASSLGWARYQPQHF
TRBV18,.,TRBJ2-5,.,TGTGCCAGCTCCCCCCGGCAACAAGAGACCCAGTACTTC,CASSPRQQETQYF
TRBV7-2,TRBD1,TRBJ1-2,.,TGTGCCAGCAGCTCCGCTACGGGACAGGGGAATTTAGAGGGCTACACCTTC,CASSSATGQGNLEGYTF
TRBV5-1,.,TRBJ2-7,.,TGCGCCAGCAGCTTGGAGGCCCACTCCTACGAGCAGTACTTC,CASSLEAHSYEQYF
TRBV5-1,TRBD1,TRBJ2-7,.,TGCGCCAGCAGCTTGGAACAGGGGGCTGGCTACGAGCAGTACTTC,CASSLEQGAGYEQYF
TRBV21-1,.,TRBJ1-3,.,TGTGCCAGCAGCAAAGTTATCGGCCCTGGAAACACCATATATTTT,CASSKVIGPGNTIYF
TRBV5-1,TRBD1,TRBJ2-1,once,TGCGCCAGCAGCCCGGGACAGGAGAGCTCCTACAATGAGCAGTTCTTC,CASSPGQESSYNEQFF
TRBV19,TRBD1,TRBJ1-2,.,TGTGCCAGCTACGGACAGGGCGCTAACTATGGCTACACCTTC,CASYGQGANYGYTF
TRBV25-1,.,TRBJ1-1,.,TGTGCCAGCAGTGAATGGACTGAAGCTTTCTTT,CASSEWTEAFF
TRBV29-1,TRBD1,TRBJ2-5,.,TGCAGCGTTGAAGGGACAGGGCCAGGAGAGACCCAGTACTTC,CSVEGTGPGETQYF
TRBV5-4,.,TRBJ2-2,.,TGTGCCAGCAGTTCACAGACAGGGGAGCTGTTTTTT,CASSSQTGELFF
TRBV7-8,.,TRBJ2-1,.,TGTGCCAGCAGCCCTCTGGGGGGCTCCTACAATGAGCAGTTCTTC,CASSPLGGSYNEQFF
TRBV7-9,.,TRBJ2-3,.,TGTGCCAGCAGCCCCCGCATCGGGGCCCCGCGAAGCACAGATACGCAGTATTTT,CASSPRIGAPRSTDTQYF
TRBV5-1,.,TRBJ1-4,once,TGCGCCAGCAGCTTGGGCCTTGACAGAACGTTAGAAAAACTGTTTTTT,CASSLGLDRTLEKLFF
TRBV27,TRBD1,TRBJ1-2,few,TGTGCCAGCAGTTCGACAGGGGGGGGAATCTATGGCTACACCTTC,CASSSTGGGIYGYTF
TRBV6-5,.,TRBJ1-5,.,TGTGCCAGCAGTTACTCAGGGCAGACGAATCAGCCCCAGCATTTT,CASSYSGQTNQPQHF
TRBV7-7,TRBD1,TRBJ2-7,.,TGTGCTAGCAGCTCCGGGACAGGAGACTACGAGCAGTACTTC,CASSSGTGDYEQYF
TRBV7-2,.,TRBJ2-7,.,TGTGCCAGCAGCCCCCTGGGGTTCAGGGGCGAGCAGTACTTC,CASSPLGFRGEQYF
TRBV5-4,.,TRBJ1-4,.,TGTGCCAGCAGCTTGTGGGGATGGACTAATGAAAAACTGTTTTTT,CASSLWGWTNEKLFF
TRBV19,.,TRBJ1-1,.,TGTGCCAGTAGTATCCCGGGGTACGTGAACACTGAAGCTTTCTTT,CASSIPGYVNTEAFF
TRBV29-1,.,TRBJ2-1,.,TGCAGCGTTGAACCACTCCCTAATGAGCAGTTCTTC,CSVEPLPNEQFF
TRBV5-1,.,TRBJ2-7,.,TGCGCCAGCAGCTTGGACTACGAGCAGTACTTC,CASSLDYEQYF
TRBV11-3,TRBD2,TRBJ2-1,once,TGTGCCAGCAGCAAAGGACTAGCGGCTTTGAACAATGAGCAGTTCTTC,CASSKGLAALNNEQFF
TRBV7-2,.,TRBJ1-5,.,TGTGCCAGCAGCTTAGGAGCGAATCAGCCCCAGCATTTT,CASSLGANQPQHF
TRBV5-6,TRBD1,TRBJ1-2,.,TGTGCCAGCAGATATGGACAGGGGGCGATCTATGGCTACACCTTC,CASRYGQGAIYGYTF
TRBV4-3,.,TRBJ1-4,.,TGCGCCAGCAGCCTCCACAGGGCGTATAATGAAAAACTGTTTTTT,CASSLHRAYNEKLFF
TRBV11-2,TRBD1,TRBJ1-3,.,TGTGCCAGCAGCCCACTTCGGACAGGGCTTGACTCTGGAAACACCATATATTTT,CASSPLRTGLDSGNTIYF
TRBV4-1,.,TRBJ2-7,.,TGCGCCAGCAGCCTGGGCACCCAGGTCTCCTACGAGCAGTACTTC,CASSLGTQVSYEQYF
TRBV18,.,TRBJ1-1,.,TGTGCCAGCTCACAACTGGACAGGAACACTGAAGCTTTCTTT,CASSQLDRNTEAFF
TRBV6-1,TRBD1,TRBJ1-2,.,TGTGCCAGCAGTGATAACGAGGGACAGATCTATGGCTACACCTTC,CASSDNEGQIYGYTF